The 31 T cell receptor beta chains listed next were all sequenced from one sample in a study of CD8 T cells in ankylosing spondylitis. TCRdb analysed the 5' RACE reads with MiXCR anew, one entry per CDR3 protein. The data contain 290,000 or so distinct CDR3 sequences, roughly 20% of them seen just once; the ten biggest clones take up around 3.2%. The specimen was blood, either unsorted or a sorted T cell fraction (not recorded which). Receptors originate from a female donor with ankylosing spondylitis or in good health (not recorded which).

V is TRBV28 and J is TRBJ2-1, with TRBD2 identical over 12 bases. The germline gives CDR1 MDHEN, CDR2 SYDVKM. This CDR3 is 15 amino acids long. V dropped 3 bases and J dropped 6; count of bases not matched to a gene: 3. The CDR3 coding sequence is TGTGCCAGCAGTTTTACTAGCGGGAGGACCAATGAGCAGTTCTTC. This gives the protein CASSFTSGRTNEQFF. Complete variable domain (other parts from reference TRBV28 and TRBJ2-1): DVKVTQSSRYLVKRTGEKVFLECVQDMDHENMFWYRQDPGLGLRLIYFSYDVKMKEKGDIPEGYSVSREKKERFSLILESASTNQTSMYLCASSFTSGRTNEQFFGPGTRLTVL.

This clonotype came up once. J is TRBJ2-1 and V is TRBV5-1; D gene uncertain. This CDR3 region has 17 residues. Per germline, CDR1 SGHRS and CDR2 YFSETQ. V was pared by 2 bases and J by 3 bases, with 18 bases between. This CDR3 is CASSFRRQAIDYNEQFF. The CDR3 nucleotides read TGCGCCAGCAGCTTTCGACGCCAAGCAATAGACTACAATGAGCAGTTCTTC.

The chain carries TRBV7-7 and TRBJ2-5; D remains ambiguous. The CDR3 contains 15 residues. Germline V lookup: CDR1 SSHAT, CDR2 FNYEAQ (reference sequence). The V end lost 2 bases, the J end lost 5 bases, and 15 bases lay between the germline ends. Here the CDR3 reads CASSLSLQTGETQYF. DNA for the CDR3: TGTGCCAGCAGCTTAAGTCTTCAGACCGGGGAGACCCAGTACTTC. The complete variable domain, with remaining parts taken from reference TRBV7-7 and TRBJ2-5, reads GAGVSQSPRYKVTKRGQDVTLRCDPISSHATLYWYQQALGQGPEFLTYFNYEAQPDKSGLPSDRFSAERPEGSISTLTIQRTEQRDSAMYRCASSLSLQTGETQYFGPGTRLLVL.

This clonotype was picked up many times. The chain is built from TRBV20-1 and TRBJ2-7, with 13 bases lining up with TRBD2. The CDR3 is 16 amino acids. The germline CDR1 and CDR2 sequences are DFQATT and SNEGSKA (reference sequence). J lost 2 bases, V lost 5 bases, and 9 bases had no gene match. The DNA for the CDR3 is TGCAGTGCTCCAATCCCTGGACTAGCGGGAGCCTACGAGCAGTACTTC. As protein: CSAPIPGLAGAYEQYF.

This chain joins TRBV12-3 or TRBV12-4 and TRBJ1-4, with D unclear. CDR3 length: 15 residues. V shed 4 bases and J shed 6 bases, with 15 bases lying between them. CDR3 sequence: CASSSFGAGDEKLFF. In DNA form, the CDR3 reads TGTGCCAGCAGTTCGTTCGGAGCCGGGGATGAAAAACTGTTTTTT.

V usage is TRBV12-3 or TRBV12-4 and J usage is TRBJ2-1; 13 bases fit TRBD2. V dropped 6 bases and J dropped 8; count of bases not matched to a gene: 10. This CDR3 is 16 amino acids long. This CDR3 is CASSSPGLAGRYEQFF. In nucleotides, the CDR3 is TGTGCCAGCAGCTCCCCGGGACTAGCGGGACGGTATGAGCAGTTCTTC.

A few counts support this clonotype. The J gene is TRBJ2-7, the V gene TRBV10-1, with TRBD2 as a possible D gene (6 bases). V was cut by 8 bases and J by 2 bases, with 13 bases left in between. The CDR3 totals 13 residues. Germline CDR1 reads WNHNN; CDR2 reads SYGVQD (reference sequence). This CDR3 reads CASWDSRTYEQYF. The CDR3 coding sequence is TGCGCCAGCTGGGACTCTCGAACCTACGAGCAGTACTTC.

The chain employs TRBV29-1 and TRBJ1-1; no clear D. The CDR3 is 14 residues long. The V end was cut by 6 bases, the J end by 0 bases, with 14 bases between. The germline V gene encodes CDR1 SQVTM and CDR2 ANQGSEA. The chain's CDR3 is CSVGLGPVNTEAFF. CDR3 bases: TGCAGCGTGGGCCTCGGACCAGTGAACACTGAAGCTTTCTTT. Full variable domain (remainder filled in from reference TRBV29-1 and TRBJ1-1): SAVISQKPSRDICQRGTSLTIQCQVDSQVTMMFWYRQQPGQSLTLIATANQGSEATYESGFVIDKFPISRPNLTFSTLTVSNMSPEDSSIYLCSVGLGPVNTEAFFGQGTRLTVV.

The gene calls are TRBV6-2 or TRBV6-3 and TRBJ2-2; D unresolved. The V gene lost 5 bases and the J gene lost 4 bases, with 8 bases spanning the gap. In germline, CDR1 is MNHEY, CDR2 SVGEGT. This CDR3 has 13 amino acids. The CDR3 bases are TGTGCCAGCAGTCCACACGGCACCGGGGAGCTGTTTTTT. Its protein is CASSPHGTGELFF.

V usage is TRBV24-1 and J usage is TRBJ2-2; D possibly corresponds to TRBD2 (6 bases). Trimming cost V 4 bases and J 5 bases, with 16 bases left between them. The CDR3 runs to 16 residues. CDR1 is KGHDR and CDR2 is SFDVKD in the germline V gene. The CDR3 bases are TGTGCCACCAGTGACCCTGTCCGCGGGGAGACCGGGGAGCTGTTTTTT. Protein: CATSDPVRGETGELFF.

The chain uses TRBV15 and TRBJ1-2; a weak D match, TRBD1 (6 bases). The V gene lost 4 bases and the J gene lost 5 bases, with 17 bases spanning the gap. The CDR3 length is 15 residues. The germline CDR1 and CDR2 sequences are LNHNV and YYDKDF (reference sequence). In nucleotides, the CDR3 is TGTGCCACCAGCATCTTACCCTTGACAGGATATGGCTACACCTTC. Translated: CATSILPLTGYGYTF.

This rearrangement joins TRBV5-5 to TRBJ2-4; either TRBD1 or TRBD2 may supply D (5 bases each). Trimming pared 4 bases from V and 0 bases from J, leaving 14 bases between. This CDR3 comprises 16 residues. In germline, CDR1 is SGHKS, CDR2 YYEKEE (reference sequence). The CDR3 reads CASSLDRLLAKNIQYF. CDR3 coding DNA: TGTGCCAGCAGCCTAGACAGACTACTAGCCAAAAACATTCAGTACTTC.

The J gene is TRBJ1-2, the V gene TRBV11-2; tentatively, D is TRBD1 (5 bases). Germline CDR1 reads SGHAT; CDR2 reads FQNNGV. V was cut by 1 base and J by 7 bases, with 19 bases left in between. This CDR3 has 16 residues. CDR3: CASSLGVEGVYSGYTF. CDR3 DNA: TGTGCCAGCAGCTTAGGAGTAGAAGGGGTGTATTCTGGCTACACCTTC. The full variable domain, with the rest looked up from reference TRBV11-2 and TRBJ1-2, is EAGVAQSPRYKIIEKRQSVAFWCNPISGHATLYWYQQILGQGPKLLIQFQNNGVVDDSQLPKDRFSAERLKGVDSTLKIQPAKLEDSAVYLCASSLGVEGVYSGYTFGSGTRLTVV.

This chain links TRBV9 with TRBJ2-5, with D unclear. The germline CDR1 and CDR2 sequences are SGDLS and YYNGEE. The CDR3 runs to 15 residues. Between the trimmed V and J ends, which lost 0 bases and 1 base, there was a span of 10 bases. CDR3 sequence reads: CASSVGPALQETQYF. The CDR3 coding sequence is TGTGCCAGCAGCGTAGGTCCAGCGCTCCAAGAGACCCAGTACTTC.

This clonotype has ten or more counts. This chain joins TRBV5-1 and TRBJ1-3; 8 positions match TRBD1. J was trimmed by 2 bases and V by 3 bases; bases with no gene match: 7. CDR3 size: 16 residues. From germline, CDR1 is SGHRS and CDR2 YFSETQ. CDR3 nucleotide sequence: TGCGCCAGCAGCTCCTGGACAGGGAGCCCTGGAAACACCATATATTTT. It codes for CASSSWTGSPGNTIYF.

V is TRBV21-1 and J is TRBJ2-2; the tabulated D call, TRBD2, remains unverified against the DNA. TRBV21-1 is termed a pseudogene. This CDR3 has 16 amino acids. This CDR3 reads CASSKGSARRAGELFF. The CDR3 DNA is TGTGCCAGCAGCAAAGGTTCAGCTAGAAGGGCCGGGGAGCTGTTTTTT.

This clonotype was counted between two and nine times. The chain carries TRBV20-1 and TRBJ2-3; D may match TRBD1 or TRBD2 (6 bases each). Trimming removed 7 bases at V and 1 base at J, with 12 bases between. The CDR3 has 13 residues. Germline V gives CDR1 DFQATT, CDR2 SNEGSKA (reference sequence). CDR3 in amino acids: CSEGGLGTDTQYF. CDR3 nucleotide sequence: TGCAGTGAGGGGGGTTTGGGCACAGATACGCAGTATTTT.

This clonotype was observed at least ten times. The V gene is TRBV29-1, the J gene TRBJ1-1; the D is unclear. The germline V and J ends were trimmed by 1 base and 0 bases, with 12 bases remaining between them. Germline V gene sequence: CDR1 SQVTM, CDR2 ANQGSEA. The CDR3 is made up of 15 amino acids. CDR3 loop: CSVEGEGGMNTEAFF. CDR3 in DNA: TGCAGCGTTGAAGGAGAGGGTGGGATGAACACTGAAGCTTTCTTT.

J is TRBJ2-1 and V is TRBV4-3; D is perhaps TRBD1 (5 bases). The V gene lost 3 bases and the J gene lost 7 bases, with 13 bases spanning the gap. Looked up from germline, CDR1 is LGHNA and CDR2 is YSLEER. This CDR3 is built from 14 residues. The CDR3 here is CASSQGRVGNEQFF. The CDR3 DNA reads TGCGCCAGCAGCCAGGGCAGGGTGGGAAATGAGCAGTTCTTC.

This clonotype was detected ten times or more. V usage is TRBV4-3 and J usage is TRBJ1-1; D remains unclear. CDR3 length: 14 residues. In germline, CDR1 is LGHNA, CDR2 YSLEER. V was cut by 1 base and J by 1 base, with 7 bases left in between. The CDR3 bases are TGCGCCAGCAGCCAAGTGAGGGCGAACACTGAAGCTTTCTTT. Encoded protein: CASSQVRANTEAFF.

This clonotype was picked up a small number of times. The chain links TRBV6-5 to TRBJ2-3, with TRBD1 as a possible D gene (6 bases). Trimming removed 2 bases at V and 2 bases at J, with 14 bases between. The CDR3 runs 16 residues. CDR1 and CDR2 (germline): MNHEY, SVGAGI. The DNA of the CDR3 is TGTGCCAGCAGTTACGAGGGCAGGGGATCCACAGATACGCAGTATTTT. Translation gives CASSYEGRGSTDTQYF.

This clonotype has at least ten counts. As DNA, the CDR3 is TGCAGTGGAAGCGGGAGGGCGTTCACAGATACGCAGTATTTT. Its protein product is CSGSGRAFTDTQYF. J is TRBJ2-3 and V is TRBV20-1; 10 bases line up with TRBD2. The germline CDR1 and CDR2 sequences are DFQATT and SNEGSKA (reference sequence). The trim removed 7 bases at V and 2 bases at J, leaving 6 bases unmatched. This CDR3 comprises 14 residues.

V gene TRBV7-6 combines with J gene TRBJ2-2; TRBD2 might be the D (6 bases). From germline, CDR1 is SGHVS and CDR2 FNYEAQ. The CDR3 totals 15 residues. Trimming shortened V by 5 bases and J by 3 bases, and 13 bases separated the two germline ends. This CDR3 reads CASSQEGLDTGELFF. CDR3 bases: TGTGCCAGCAGCCAGGAGGGGCTGGACACCGGGGAGCTGTTTTTT.

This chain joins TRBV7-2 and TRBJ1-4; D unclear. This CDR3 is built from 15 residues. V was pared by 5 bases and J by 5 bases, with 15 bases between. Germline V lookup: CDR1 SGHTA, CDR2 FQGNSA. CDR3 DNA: TGTGCCAGCAGCCCCCGGGATCTTGCCAATGAAAAACTGTTTTTT. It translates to CASSPRDLANEKLFF.

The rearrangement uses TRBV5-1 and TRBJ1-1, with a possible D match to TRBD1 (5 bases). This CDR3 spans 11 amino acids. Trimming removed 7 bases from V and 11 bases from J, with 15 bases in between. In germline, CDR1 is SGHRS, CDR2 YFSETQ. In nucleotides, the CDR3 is TGCGCCAGCCGCCTGGGGGACTTGGCTTTCTTT. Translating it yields CASRLGDLAFF.

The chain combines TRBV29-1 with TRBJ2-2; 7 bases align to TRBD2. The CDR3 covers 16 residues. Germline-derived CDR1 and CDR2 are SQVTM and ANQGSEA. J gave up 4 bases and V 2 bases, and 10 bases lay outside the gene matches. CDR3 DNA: TGCAGCGTTGAATCCTATTCTAGCGGTACCACCGGGGAGCTGTTTTTT. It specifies CSVESYSSGTTGELFF.

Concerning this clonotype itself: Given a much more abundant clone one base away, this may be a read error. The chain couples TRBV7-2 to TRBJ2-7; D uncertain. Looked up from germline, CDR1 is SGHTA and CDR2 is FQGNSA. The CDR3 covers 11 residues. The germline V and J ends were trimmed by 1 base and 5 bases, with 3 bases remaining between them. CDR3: CASSLVDEQYF. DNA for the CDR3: TGTGCCAGCAGCTTAGTCGACGAGCAGTACTTC. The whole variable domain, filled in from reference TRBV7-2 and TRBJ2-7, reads GAGVSQSPSNKVTEKGKDVELRCDPISGHTALYWYRQSLGQGLEFLIYFQGNSAPDKSGLPSDRFSAERTGGSVSTLTIQRTQQEDSAVYLCASSLVDEQYFGPGTRLTVT.

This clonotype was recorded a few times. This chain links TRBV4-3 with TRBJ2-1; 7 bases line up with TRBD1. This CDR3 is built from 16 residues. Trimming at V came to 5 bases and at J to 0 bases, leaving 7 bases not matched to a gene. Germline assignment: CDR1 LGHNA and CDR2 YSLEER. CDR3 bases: TGCGCCAGCAGCAAAGGGACAGTTCGCTCCTACAATGAGCAGTTCTTC. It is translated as CASSKGTVRSYNEQFF.

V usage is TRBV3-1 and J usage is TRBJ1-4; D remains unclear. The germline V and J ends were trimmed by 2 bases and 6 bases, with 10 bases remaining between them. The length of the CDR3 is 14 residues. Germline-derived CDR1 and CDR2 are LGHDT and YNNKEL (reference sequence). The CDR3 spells CASSQPGQYEKLFF. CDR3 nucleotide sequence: TGTGCCAGCAGCCAACCGGGCCAGTATGAAAAACTGTTTTTT.

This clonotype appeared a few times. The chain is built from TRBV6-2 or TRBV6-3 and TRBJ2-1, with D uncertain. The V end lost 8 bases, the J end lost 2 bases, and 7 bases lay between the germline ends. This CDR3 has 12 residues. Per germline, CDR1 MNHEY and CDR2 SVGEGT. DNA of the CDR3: TGTGCCAGCTATGACCCCTACAATGAGCAGTTCTTC. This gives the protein CASYDPYNEQFF.

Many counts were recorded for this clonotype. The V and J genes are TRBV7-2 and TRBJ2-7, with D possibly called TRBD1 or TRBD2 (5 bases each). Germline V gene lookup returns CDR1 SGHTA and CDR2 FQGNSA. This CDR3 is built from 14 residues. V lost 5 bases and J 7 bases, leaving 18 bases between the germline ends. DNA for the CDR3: TGTGCCAGCAGCGACAGAACCGGTCGGGGAGAGCAGTACTTC. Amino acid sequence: CASSDRTGRGEQYF.